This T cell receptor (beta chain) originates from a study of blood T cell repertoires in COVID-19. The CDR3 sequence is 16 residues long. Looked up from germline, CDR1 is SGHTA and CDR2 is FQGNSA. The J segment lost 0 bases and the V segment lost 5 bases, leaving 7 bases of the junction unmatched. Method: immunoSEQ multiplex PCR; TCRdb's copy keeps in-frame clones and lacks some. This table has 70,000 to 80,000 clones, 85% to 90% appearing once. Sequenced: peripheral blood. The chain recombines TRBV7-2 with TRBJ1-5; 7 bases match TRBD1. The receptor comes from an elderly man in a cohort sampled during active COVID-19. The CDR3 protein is CASSPRTGISNQPQHF. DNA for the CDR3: TGTGCCAGCAGCCCCCGGACAGGAATTAGCAATCAGCCCCAGCATTTT.